This TCR beta chain was captured in a study of technical replicates of blood from several donors. This CDR3 contains 16 residues. Per the germline V gene, CDR1 is MDHEN and CDR2 is SYDVKM. Trimming removed 6 bases from V and 6 bases from J; junction bases left unmatched: 12. Assay: immunoSEQ multiplex PCR; the TCRdb copy retains only in-frame clones and omits some. The sample carries 83,000 or so clones, roughly nine tenths recorded once. The clonotype originates from a human donor in good health. The source material was T cells isolated from PBMCs. This chain uses TRBV28 with TRBJ1-4; TRBD1 agrees at 8 bases. For the CDR3, the DNA is TGTGCCAGCAGGAAATTTACCGGGACAGGAGATGAAAAACTGTTTTTT. This gives the protein CASRKFTGTGDEKLFF.